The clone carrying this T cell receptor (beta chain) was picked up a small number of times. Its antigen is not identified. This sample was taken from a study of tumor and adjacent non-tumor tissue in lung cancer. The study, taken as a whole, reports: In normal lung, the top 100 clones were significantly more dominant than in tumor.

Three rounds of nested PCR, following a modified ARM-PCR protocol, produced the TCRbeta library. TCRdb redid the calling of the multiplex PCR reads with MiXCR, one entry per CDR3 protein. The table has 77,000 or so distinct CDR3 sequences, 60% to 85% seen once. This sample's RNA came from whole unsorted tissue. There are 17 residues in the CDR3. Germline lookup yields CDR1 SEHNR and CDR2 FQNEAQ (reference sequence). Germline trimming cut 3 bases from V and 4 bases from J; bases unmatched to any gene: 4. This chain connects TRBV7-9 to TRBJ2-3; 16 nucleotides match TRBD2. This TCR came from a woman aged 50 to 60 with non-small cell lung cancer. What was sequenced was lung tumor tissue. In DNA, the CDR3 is TGTGCCAGCAGCTTGGGACTAGCGGGAGGGCCTGCAGATACGCAGTATTTT. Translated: CASSLGLAGGPADTQYF.